One sample yielded the 29 T cell receptor beta chains listed below, sequenced in a study of a mutant IDH1 vaccine in newly diagnosed glioma. Time point meaning: week 35, safety follow-up. Alongside topical imiquimod, each dose of vaccine comprised 300 ug of mutant IDH1 20-mer peptide. TCRdb keeps only in-frame clones here, not all; method: immunoSEQ multiplex PCR. The sample holds approximately 43,000 clones, approximately 92% seen once. These TCRs' antigens remain unknown. Sequencing was performed on PBMCs, taken from a glioma patient whose treatment included an IDH1 peptide vaccine. The receptors come from a man aged 35 to 55 with glioma.

The chain combines TRBV29-1 with TRBJ1-5; D is unresolved. This CDR3 has 14 residues. Germline lookup yields CDR1 SQVTM and CDR2 ANQGSEA. V lost 6 bases and J lost 2, with 14 bases in between. The CDR3 DNA reads as TGCAGCGTCTTGCGAGCCAGAGGCAATCAGCCCCAGCATTTT. It yields the protein CSVLRARGNQPQHF.

The chain combines TRBV10-3 with TRBJ1-2, with 11 nucleotides matching TRBD1. The CDR3 covers 15 residues. Germline V gene data show CDR1 as ENHRY and CDR2 as SYGVKD. V was pared by 3 bases and J by 8 bases, with 8 bases of the junction left unmatched. The CDR3: CAISESGQGVKGYTF. As DNA, the CDR3 is TGTGCCATCAGTGAATCGGGACAGGGGGTCAAAGGCTACACCTTC.

The chain uses TRBV6-6 and TRBJ2-2, with D hard to call. This CDR3 spans 14 amino acids. Germline V gene sequence: CDR1 MNHNY, CDR2 SVGAGI (reference sequence). Trimming took 2 bases from V and 2 from J, leaving 6 bases between them. In nucleotides, the CDR3 is TGTGCCAGCAGTTACCAGATAAACACCGGGGAGCTGTTTTTT. As protein: CASSYQINTGELFF.

This clone was found once. The chain joins TRBV27 to TRBJ1-1; possible D gene TRBD1, 6 bases. CDR1 and CDR2 from the germline V gene are MNHEY and SMNVEV (reference sequence). Trimming left V 6 bases short and J 7 bases short, with 15 bases between. This CDR3 region has 13 residues. CDR3 sequence reads: CASSRGGAGEAFF. CDR3 DNA: TGTGCCAGCAGCCGAGGGGGGGCCGGTGAAGCTTTCTTT.

The J gene is TRBJ1-2, the V gene TRBV7-2, with 7 positions matching TRBD1. V trimming: 5 bases; J trimming: 8 bases; junction bases outside the gene matches: 5. Per the germline V gene, CDR1 is SGHTA and CDR2 is FQGNSA. This CDR3 is built from 12 residues. CDR3 nucleotides: TGTGCCAGCAGCCCAGACAGGGTAGGCTACACCTTC. The encoded protein is CASSPDRVGYTF. Variable domain in full (rest from reference TRBV7-2 and TRBJ1-2): GAGVSQSPSNKVTEKGKDVELRCDPISGHTALYWYRQSLGQGLEFLIYFQGNSAPDKSGLPSDRFSAERTGGSVSTLTIQRTQQEDSAVYLCASSPDRVGYTFGSGTRLTVV.

The chain joins TRBV7-9 to TRBJ1-4; D call uncertain. Trimming left V 3 bases short and J 5 bases short, with 10 bases between. The CDR3 consists of 14 residues. CDR1 and CDR2 (germline): SEHNR, FQNEAQ (reference sequence). CDR3 bases: TGTGCCAGCAGCTTCGGGCGGTCGAATGAAAAACTGTTTTTT. Its protein product is CASSFGRSNEKLFF.

This clone occurred a few times. The rearrangement links TRBV6-5 to TRBJ1-1; no clear D. The V end was cut by 2 bases, the J end by 4 bases, with 8 bases between. The CDR3 spans 13 residues. Germline CDR1 and CDR2: MNHEY and SVGAGI. CDR3 in DNA: TGTGCCAGCAGTTACCGCCTTTTCACTGAAGCTTTCTTT. It is translated as CASSYRLFTEAFF.

The rearrangement uses TRBV18 and TRBJ1-5, with D perhaps matching TRBD1 (6 bases). Germline CDR1 KGHSH, CDR2 LQKENI. The CDR3 loop spans 15 amino acids. V was clipped by 4 bases and J by 3 bases, with 13 bases between them. DNA for the CDR3: TGTGCCAGCTCACTCTCTGGACAGTACAATCAGCCCCAGCATTTT. This translates into CASSLSGQYNQPQHF. Filled out from reference TRBV18 and TRBJ1-5, the complete variable domain reads NAGVMQNPRHLVRRRGQEARLRCSPMKGHSHVYWYRQLPEEGLKFMVYLQKENIIDESGMPKERFSAEFPKEGPSILRIQQVVRGDSAAYFCASSLSGQYNQPQHFGDGTRLSIL.

The table lists this clone with a count of one. The chain has TRBV25-1 and TRBJ2-1; maybe TRBD2 (5 bases). The V gene's germline CDR1 is MGHDK and CDR2 SYGVNS. V lost 3 bases to trimming and J lost 3 bases, with 12 bases between them. The CDR3 has 15 residues. In DNA form, the CDR3 reads TGTGCCAGCAGTGAGTCTCCCGGGAACTACAATGAGCAGTTCTTC. It is translated as CASSESPGNYNEQFF.

A few counts support this clone. The J gene is TRBJ2-5, the V gene TRBV5-1; D gene unclear. The ends were cut back, 0 bases at V and 6 bases at J, with 6 bases in the middle. Per germline, CDR1 SGHRS and CDR2 YFSETQ. This CDR3 is 12 amino acids long. The CDR3 DNA reads TGCGCCAGCAGCTTGGAAGGGCAGACCCAGTACTTC. Translating it yields CASSLEGQTQYF.

Here the CDR3 reads CASSVRDRGSTDTQYF. CDR3 bases: TGTGCCAGTAGTGTACGGGACAGGGGAAGCACAGATACGCAGTATTTT. The chain is built from TRBV19 and TRBJ2-3; 10 bases map to TRBD1. Losses at the gene ends were 5 bases for V and 0 bases for J; bases not matched to a gene: 5. This CDR3 contains 16 residues. CDR1 is LNHDA and CDR2 is SQIVND in the germline V gene (reference sequence). The entire variable domain, with the rest obtained from reference TRBV19 and TRBJ2-3, is as follows: DGGITQSPKYLFRKEGQNVTLSCEQNLNHDAMYWYRQDPGQGLRLIYYSQIVNDFQKGDIAEGYSVSREKKESFPLTVTSAQKNPTAFYLCASSVRDRGSTDTQYFGPGTRLTVL.

This clone appeared once. V gene TRBV18 combines with J gene TRBJ2-5; TRBD2 might be the D (6 bases). Trimming stripped 5 bases from V and 3 bases from J, with 13 bases between. Germline V gene sequence: CDR1 KGHSH, CDR2 LQKENI. The CDR3 is 14 residues long. Here the CDR3 reads CASSGARREETQYF. The CDR3 bases are TGTGCCAGCTCAGGGGCTAGGAGGGAAGAGACCCAGTACTTC.

The chain recombines TRBV7-2 with TRBJ2-1; 9 nucleotides align to TRBD2. Germline V gene data show CDR1 as SGHTA and CDR2 as FQGNSA. V gave up 2 bases and J gave up 6 bases; unmatched junction bases: 8. The CDR3 loop spans 16 amino acids. CDR3 coding DNA: TGTGCCAGCAGCTTAATTTTAGCGGGAGAATTCAATGAGCAGTTCTTC. Its protein is CASSLILAGEFNEQFF.

The chain couples TRBV19 to TRBJ1-5; D may be TRBD1 (5 bases). Germline lookup yields CDR1 LNHDA and CDR2 SQIVND (reference sequence). V lost 1 base, J lost 7 bases, and 14 bases lay in between. The length of the CDR3 is 15 residues. CDR3 DNA sequence: TGTGCCAGTAGTATAGGGGTGCAGGGCAGCCAGCCCCAGCATTTT. Protein: CASSIGVQGSQPQHF.

The chain employs TRBV27 and TRBJ1-2, with TRBD1 identical over 7 bases. There are 13 residues in the CDR3. Unmatched junction bases numbered 3, after V lost 5 bases and J lost 3 bases. From germline, CDR1 is MNHEY and CDR2 SMNVEV (reference sequence). For the CDR3, the DNA is TGTGCCAGCAGTGGCGACAGGGACTATGGCTACACCTTC. Protein: CASSGDRDYGYTF.

The chain combines TRBV25-1 with TRBJ1-2, with D possibly TRBD1 on 6 matching bases. The CDR3 loop spans 14 amino acids. Germline CDR1 and CDR2: MGHDK and SYGVNS. V was cut by 5 bases and J by 1 base, with 11 bases left in between. In nucleotides, the CDR3 is TGTGCCAGCAGTCCCTGGACAGTTAACTATGGCTACACCTTC. Translating it yields CASSPWTVNYGYTF.

The chain couples TRBV5-4 to TRBJ2-5, with D maybe TRBD2 (6 bases). CDR1 and CDR2 (germline): SGHNT, YYREEE (reference sequence). The CDR3 loop spans 13 amino acids. Trimming stripped 4 bases from V and 5 bases from J, with 12 bases between. The CDR3: CASSQEGRETQYF. DNA for the CDR3: TGTGCCAGCAGCCAGGAGGGCCGGGAGACCCAGTACTTC.

The genes are TRBV15 and TRBJ1-4; D unclear. Trimming took off 0 bases at V and 1 base at J, with 18 bases between the two ends. The CDR3 has 19 residues. CDR1 and CDR2 from the germline V gene are LNHNV and YYDKDF (reference sequence). CDR3 in amino acids: CATSRDRQHGTGTNEKLFF. The CDR3 coding sequence is TGTGCCACCAGCAGAGACCGGCAGCACGGTACCGGAACTAATGAAAAACTGTTTTTT.

The chain recombines TRBV6-1 with TRBJ2-1; D is uncertain. The germline gives CDR1 MNHNS, CDR2 SASEGT. V was pared by 1 base and J by 3 bases, with 7 bases between. The CDR3 totals 14 residues. CDR3 DNA: TGTGCCAGCAGTGAAGTCGGTAGCTACAATGAGCAGTTCTTC. Amino acid sequence: CASSEVGSYNEQFF.

The chain is built from TRBV5-1 and TRBJ1-1; D possibly corresponds to TRBD1 (5 bases). CDR3 size: 16 residues. Germline CDR1 is SGHRS and CDR2 is YFSETQ. V lost 4 bases and J 0 bases, leaving 16 bases between the germline ends. DNA for the CDR3: TGCGCCAGCAGCCAACGGACAATGGGTATGAACACTGAAGCTTTCTTT. This sequence encodes CASSQRTMGMNTEAFF.

This chain uses TRBV5-6 with TRBJ2-2; D remains ambiguous. This CDR3 comprises 14 residues. Trimming took off 1 base at V and 5 bases at J, with 9 bases between the two ends. The germline gives CDR1 SGHDT, CDR2 YYEEEE. CDR3 sequence (DNA): TGTGCCAGCAGCTTGATATCGCGAACCGGGGAGCTGTTTTTT. It yields the protein CASSLISRTGELFF.

The rearrangement uses TRBV2 and TRBJ1-1; unclear D gene. The CDR3 extends over 16 amino acids. V lost 4 bases, J lost 5 bases, and 20 bases lay in between. CDR1 SNHLY and CDR2 FYNNEI come from the germline V gene. CDR3 amino acids: CASSGAEAPVSTEAFF. The CDR3 DNA is TGTGCCAGCAGTGGGGCCGAGGCCCCGGTCTCTACTGAAGCTTTCTTT. The full variable domain, completed using reference TRBV2 and TRBJ1-1, is EPEVTQTPSHQVTQMGQEVILRCVPISNHLYFYWYRQILGQKVEFLVSFYNNEISEKSEIFDDQFSVERPDGSNFTLKIRSTKLEDSAMYFCASSGAEAPVSTEAFFGQGTRLTVV.

The V gene is TRBV6-5, the J gene TRBJ2-2; D unresolved. Trimming left V 6 bases short and J 6 bases short, with 11 bases between. Germline values: CDR1 MNHEY, CDR2 SVGAGI. The length of the CDR3 is 13 residues. In DNA form, the CDR3 reads TGTGCCAGCAGGGAATTAGTCGCCGGGGAGCTGTTTTTT. Translating gives CASRELVAGELFF.

The chain links TRBV10-2 to TRBJ2-3, with D uncertain. Trimming removed 5 bases at V and 1 base at J, with 7 bases between. CDR1 and CDR2 (germline): WSHSY, SAAADI. This CDR3 has 13 amino acids. CDR3: CASSTDGTDTQYF. CDR3 bases: TGCGCCAGCAGTACGGACGGCACAGATACGCAGTATTTT.

The rearrangement uses TRBV19 and TRBJ1-4; D remains ambiguous. CDR1 LNHDA and CDR2 SQIVND come from the germline V gene (reference sequence). This CDR3 comprises 16 residues. Trimming took off 10 bases at V and 0 bases at J, with 18 bases between the two ends. In DNA, the CDR3 is TGTGCCACCTCTCCGGGTAGTTGGCCAACTAATGAAAAACTGTTTTTT. This sequence encodes CATSPGSWPTNEKLFF.

The chain couples TRBV7-9 to TRBJ2-1; D tentatively reads TRBD1 or TRBD2 (6 bases each). Trimming pared 5 bases from V and 3 bases from J, leaving 17 bases between. This CDR3 spans 16 amino acids. The germline gives CDR1 SEHNR, CDR2 FQNEAQ (reference sequence). The CDR3 sequence is CASSPSGRGDYNEQFF. CDR3 sequence (DNA): TGTGCCAGCAGCCCCTCGGGTAGGGGGGACTACAATGAGCAGTTCTTC.

In this sample, this clone turned up once. The rearrangement uses TRBV7-2 and TRBJ2-2; D unclear. There are 14 residues in the CDR3. Germline assignment: CDR1 SGHTA and CDR2 FQGNSA. The ends were cut back, 0 bases at V and 4 bases at J, with 6 bases in the middle. The CDR3 protein is CASSLAGFTGELFF. CDR3 nucleotides: TGTGCCAGCAGCTTAGCTGGGTTCACCGGGGAGCTGTTTTTT.

The V and J genes are TRBV4-3 and TRBJ1-5; D is undetermined. CDR1 and CDR2 (germline): LGHNA, YSLEER. With 4 bases removed from V and 1 base from J, the gap between germline ends came to 8 bases. CDR3 length: 14 amino acids. Here the CDR3 reads CASSPRMSNQPQHF. The CDR3 DNA follows: TGCGCCAGCAGCCCTCGGATGAGCAATCAGCCCCAGCATTTT.

The chain is built from TRBV28 and TRBJ2-4; TRBD2 agrees at 8 bases. The V segment lost 5 bases and the J segment 0 bases; nucleotides outside the gene matches: 12. Germline assignment: CDR1 MDHEN and CDR2 SYDVKM. The length of the CDR3 is 18 residues. The chain's CDR3 is CASSERENPSLAKNIQYF. CDR3 coding DNA: TGTGCCAGCAGTGAGCGGGAGAACCCTTCTTTAGCCAAAAACATTCAGTACTTC.